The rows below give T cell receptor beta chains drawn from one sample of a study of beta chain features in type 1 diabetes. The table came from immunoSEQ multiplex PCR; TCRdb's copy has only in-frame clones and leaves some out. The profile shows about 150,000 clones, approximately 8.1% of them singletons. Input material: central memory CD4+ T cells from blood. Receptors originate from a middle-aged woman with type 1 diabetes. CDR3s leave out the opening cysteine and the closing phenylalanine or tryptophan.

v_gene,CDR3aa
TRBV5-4,ASSLKQYEQY
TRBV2,ASTLGGADEQY
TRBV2,ASSVSPRGESSSTDTQY
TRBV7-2,ASSRREGRSGNTIY
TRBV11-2,ASSLGGDQQF
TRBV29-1,SVDGRNTGELF
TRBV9,ASSPRPSSGNTIY
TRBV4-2,ASSQDGSTDTQY
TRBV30,AWSGKRQQF
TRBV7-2,ASTRRGGTGELF
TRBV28,ASSSGTADQPQH
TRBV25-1,ASRRGDRGSSNEQF
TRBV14,ASSTGQGDTEAF
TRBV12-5,ASGKGQGDYNEQF
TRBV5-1,ASSPQEAGRETQY
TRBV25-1,ASRGDSYEQY
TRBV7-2,ASSLVGGRTDTQY
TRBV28,ASSFYRGEETQY
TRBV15,ASNPGQGYEKLF
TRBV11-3,ASSAGGLTDTQY
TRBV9,ASSVSGRAGSIQETQY
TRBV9,ASSAQMNTEAF
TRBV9,ASSVGAGGTDTQY
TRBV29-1,SVVRQGIPYEQY
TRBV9,ASSPRQGNEKLF
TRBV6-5,ATGQYSYEQY
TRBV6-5,ASSYSSRGERKLF
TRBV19,ASSPKPSGYNEQF
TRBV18,ASSPSGNSNQPQH
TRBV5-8,ASRQAGPGTEAF
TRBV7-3,ASSLGTSGRASGETQY
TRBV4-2,ASSTRLGLAGTYEQY
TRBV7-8,ASSLTAGFGLGYT
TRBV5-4,ASSWQGSADTQY
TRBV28,ASSLWGQGAREQY
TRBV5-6,ASSWDKVVTEAF
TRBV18,ASSPRGIRGNQPQH
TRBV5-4,ASSLEQFPYEQY
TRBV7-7,ASSPRQGRQETQY
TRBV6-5,ASSYSPGQNYGYT
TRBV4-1,ASSQGPTSGRARDNEQF
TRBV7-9,ASSRPGVETEKLF
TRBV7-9,ASSLTQGAPEQY
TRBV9,ASSVAPSRADQTQY
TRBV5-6,ASKAQLRTNTEAF
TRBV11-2,ASSVAGSNSGNTIY
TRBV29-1,SVDRVTDTQY
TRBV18,ASSSSWGENSPLH
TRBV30,AWSDRGNQPQH
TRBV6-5,ASRSGEGTEAF
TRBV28,ASSLKAVGRDEQY
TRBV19,ASKGDPGQGYSNQPQH
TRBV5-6,ASSLFKGARDGYT
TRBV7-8,ASSLAAGNTDTQY
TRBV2,ASIRQGAYNEQF
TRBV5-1,ASGSLTSANEEQY
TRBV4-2,ASSPKGGDYNEQF
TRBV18,ASSPKRSAGGNEQF
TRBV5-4,ASTLAGSDEQY
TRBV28,ASSLIGGQETQY